The text below deals with one T cell receptor (beta chain). Its antigen is not yet known. No base-level quality is on record; no much larger clone is a single base apart. The method was PCR. These reads were obtained on an Illumina HiSeq 2500. TCR library preparation used molecular barcoding, with unique molecular identifiers applied to normalize quantification of the TCRbeta repertoire. The raw public reads went through TCRdb reprocessing: fastp at Q25, MiXCR clone calling, in-frame beta chains kept. Entries that share a CDR3 protein sequence are merged under the most common genes and DNA. Here the sample has almost 250,000 distinct CDR3 sequences; around 25% occur a single time. The ten largest make up more than 2% of the sample. This sample is drawn from a study of T-cell reconstitution after alpha-beta-depleted transplantation in children (TCRdb year 2016). With regard to the full study: T-cell immune reconstitution after TCRalphabeta/CD19-depleted allogeneic hematopoietic cell transplantation in children was quantitatively tracked in the study by means of TCR repertoire profiling. What the authors observed across the whole study: Apparently early alphabetaT-cell count recovery about two months after transplant reportedly relied on only several hundred rapidly expanded clones derived from non-depleted graft cells. The frequencies of hyperexpanded clones fell over the following months, and after one year, T-cell counts and TCRbeta diversity were mostly attributed to newly produced T cells. The high TCRbeta diversity at day 60 in some patients was ascribed to recipient T cells and intrathymic progenitors that had survived conditioning.

The junction shows trimming of 4 bases on V and 0 bases on J, and the gene matches do not reach 1 base of it. From its cysteine to its phenylalanine, the CDR3 spans 14 amino acids. Of all the DNA, just the CDR3 is kept, 42 bases in frame from base 1. The germline V gene supplies CDR1 SQVTM and CDR2 ANQGSEA. The meaning of the sample's treatment or condition label: allogeneic hematopoietic cell transplantation with graft depleted of TCRalphabeta T cells and CD19 B cells. The transplant recipients were children given TCRalphabeta/CD19-depleted allogeneic hematopoietic cell grafts. The sample here was PBMCs, taken before TCRalphabeta/CD19-depleted stem cell transplant. The chain was built from TRBV29-1 and TRBJ2-2; a stretch of 8 junction bases matches TRBD2. This clonotype originated in a girl aged 2-10 years with Fanconi anemia, due to receive a stem cell transplant. The DNA sequence reads TGCAGCGTTGTCGGGGGGGCGAACACCGGGGAGCTGTTTTTT. This yields the protein CSVVGGANTGELFF.